The subject of this entry is one TCR beta chain. Its antigen is unidentified. This entry is derived from a study of OX40 agonist ivuxolimab in advanced cancers. Background on the study: Age averaged 60 years (range roughly 20 to 90), and more than 80% were male. Broader study findings: Dosing at 0.1 to 3.0 mg/kg was accompanied by clonal expansion of CD4+ and CD8+ blood T cells by week 6. Patients with a partial response at 0.1-3.0 mg/kg had among the lowest clonal expansion. Some nonresponders additionally presented with little normalized T-cell clonal expansion.

This CDR3 contains 15 residues. Trimming stripped 1 base from V and 5 bases from J, with 12 bases between. Germline CDR1 reads SGHTA; CDR2 reads FQGNSA. Method: immunoSEQ multiplex PCR; TCRdb's copy keeps in-frame clones and lacks some. The sample lists 16,000 or so clones, approximately 77% occurring once. The sequence was collected from an adult with an advanced solid tumor such as melanoma, head and neck, liver or kidney cancer. The chain is built from TRBV7-2 and TRBJ1-5; D ambiguous. The specimen comprised CD4+ or CD8+ T cells sorted from blood, sampled in a trial of the OX40 agonist ivuxolimab. DNA for the CDR3: TGTGCCAGCAGCTTAGAGCTCTTGGGCGATCAGCCCCAGCATTTT. Protein sequence: CASSLELLGDQPQHF.